This T cell receptor (beta chain) was observed in a study of T cell changes during pregnancy in multiple sclerosis. Trimming removed 7 bases at V and 4 bases at J, with 14 bases between. Germline loops: CDR1 SGHAT, CDR2 FQNNGV. The CDR3 spans 13 residues. Measured with immunoSEQ multiplex PCR; TCRdb has only the in-frame clones, and not every one. Of about 38,000 clones listed, approximately 92% were seen once; the top ten hold about 12%. The TCR sequence derives from a female donor with multiple sclerosis, enrolled in a pregnancy study. The material sequenced was CD8+ T cells from peripheral blood mononuclear cells, taken after pregnancy. The chain recombines TRBV11-2 with TRBJ2-7; possibly TRBD2 for D (6 bases). The CDR3 bases are TGTGCCAGCACGGACCGGGGGAGTTACGAGCAGTACTTC. Its protein product is CASTDRGSYEQYF.